This is a list of T cell receptor beta chains from one sample in a study of identical twins. TCRdb reprocessed the 5' RACE reads with MiXCR, giving one entry per CDR3 protein. Altogether under 350,000 distinct CDR3 sequences are present, around 9.7% being singletons, with the ten largest covering under 7.5%. This same sample was also part of a study on yellow fever vaccine responses in identical twins.

Sequencing was carried out using CD8+ T cells sorted from blood. The receptors stem from a woman aged 18-29 years in good health. Both conserved end residues are part of each CDR3. Each record gives: V gene, D gene, CDR3 length, CDR3 protein. The D gene is left open where the match is weak.

TRBV7-9 TRBD2 14 CASSHGLAFYEQYF
TRBV4-3 TRBD2 18 CASSTDIGLAGGTGELFF
TRBV30 TRBD2 12 CAGRDYSYEQYF
TRBV24-1 - 14 CATSDRIPPYEQYF
TRBV5-4 - 16 CARSPGGSPRFEPQHF
TRBV16 - 16 CASSQLSLLEVNEQFF
TRBV4-3 - 16 CASSQDAGTDYNEQFF
TRBV20-1 - 15 CSARERTGWYNEQFF
TRBV7-8 - 12 CASSGLQETQYF
TRBV27 - 16 CASSSPVGLDLGTQYF
TRBV20-1 TRBD1 15 CSAQEPDRGGSPLHF
TRBV7-7 TRBD1 19 CASSCPPGQAGRNTGELFF
TRBV5-1 - 15 CASSLEDPGYNEQFF
TRBV12-3/TRBV12-4 - 13 CASSPGGGYGYTF
TRBV6-2/TRBV6-3 - 16 CASSAQGVWDTGELFF
TRBV6-2/TRBV6-3 - 18 CASVKIGGRAGATGELFF
TRBV20-1 TRBD1 13 CSASHDRGYGYTF
TRBV5-1 TRBD2 17 CASSWRTPGLAANEQFF
TRBV27 - 15 CASSPTGHGIETQYF
TRBV7-3 - 15 CASSLKPGSVDTQYF
TRBV4-3 TRBD2 15 CASSQDQRGPYEQYF
TRBV20-1 TRBD2 14 CSAGTSGYTDTQYF
TRBV7-2 - 15 CASRNRDWAPDTQYF
TRBV20-1 TRBD2 14 CSARDRSGSGAQYF
TRBV7-2 - 13 CASSLAGVIEQYF
TRBV10-2 - 13 CASTWTGLYEQYF
TRBV7-3 TRBD2 15 CASSSSGGPNNEQFF
TRBV25-1 - 12 CASSGPEYEQYF
TRBV11-2 TRBD2 19 CASSLDLGPSGGEGDTQYF
TRBV27 - 14 CASNQGTPRNEQFF
TRBV20-1 TRBD2 15 CSARAGAGVENEQFF
TRBV20-1 - 17 CSARDGVGTASYNEQFF
TRBV6-2/TRBV6-3 - 14 CASSYGGRIYEQYF
TRBV27 - 14 CASGSRDLAYEQYF
TRBV25-1 TRBD2 14 CASSHSQRENEQFF
TRBV18 - 14 CASSPPDALDTQYF
TRBV12-3/TRBV12-4 TRBD2 16 CASTPGASGRQYEQFF
TRBV3-1 - 14 CASSQGGMDYEQYF
TRBV19 - 13 CASATAANSPLHF
TRBV7-9 - 13 CASSQAASYEQYF
TRBV29-1 TRBD1 14 CSVEDIGGGYEQYF
TRBV14 - 16 CASSYRTAAGQETQYF
TRBV3-1 - 15 CATHGRGSGANVLTF
TRBV20-1 TRBD1 16 CSACPEQGHLTYEQYF
TRBV10-3 - 12 CAISDLSYEQFF
TRBV6-4 - 16 CASSEVGAATNEKLFF
TRBV11-2 - 20 CASSLFGPDSLALGTGELFF
TRBV7-2 TRBD2 15 CASSSPQTSRYEQFF
TRBV20-1 - 15 CSAREDYSPIDLQYF
TRBV20-1 - 11 CSAREAGEQFF
TRBV12-3/TRBV12-4 - 15 CASSIGEYSYNEQFF
TRBV6-5 - 14 CASSYMDTAYEQYF
TRBV12-5 TRBD2 17 CASGLVSSGSGKETQYF